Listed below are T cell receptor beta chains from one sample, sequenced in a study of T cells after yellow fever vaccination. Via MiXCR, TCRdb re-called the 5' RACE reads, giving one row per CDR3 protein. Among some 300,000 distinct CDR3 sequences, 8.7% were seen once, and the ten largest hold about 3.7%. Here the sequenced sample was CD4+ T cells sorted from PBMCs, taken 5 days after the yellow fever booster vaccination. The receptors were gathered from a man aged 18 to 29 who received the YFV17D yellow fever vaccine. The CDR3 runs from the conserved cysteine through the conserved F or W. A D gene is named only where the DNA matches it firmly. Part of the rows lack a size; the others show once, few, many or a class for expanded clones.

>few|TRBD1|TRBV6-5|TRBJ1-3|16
TGTGCCAGCAGTTCGACAGGGATCGCCTCTGGAAACACCATATATTTT
CASSSTGIASGNTIYF
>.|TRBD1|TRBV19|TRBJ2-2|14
TGTGCCAGTAGTGGACAGGGGTTCACCGGGGAGCTGTTTTTT
CASSGQGFTGELFF
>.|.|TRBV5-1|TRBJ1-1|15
TGCGCCAGCAGCCGATCTGGGGCAATGAACACTGAAGCTTTCTTT
CASSRSGAMNTEAFF
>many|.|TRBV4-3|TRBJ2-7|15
TGCGCCAGCAGCCAAGAAGGGGGCTGGGGGGGTGAGCAGTACTTC
CASSQEGGWGGEQYF
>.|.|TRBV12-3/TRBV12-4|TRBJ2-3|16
TGTGCCAGCAGTCGTCCCCCCGGGACACTCACAGATACGCAGTATTTT
CASSRPPGTLTDTQYF
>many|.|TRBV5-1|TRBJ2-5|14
TGCGCCAGCAGCCCGGGAGGACAGCAAGAGACCCAGTACTTC
CASSPGGQQETQYF
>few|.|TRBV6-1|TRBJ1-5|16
TGTGCCAGCAGTGAGCGTCAGGGAAAAGAGGATCAGCCCCAGCATTTT
CASSERQGKEDQPQHF
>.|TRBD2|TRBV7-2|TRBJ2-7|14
TGTGCCAGCAGCTTAACTAGCGGTCGCTACGAGCAGTACTTC
CASSLTSGRYEQYF
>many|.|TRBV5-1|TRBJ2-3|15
TGCGCCAGCAGCTTGGAGCAGGCGCCCCCAGATACGCAGTATTTT
CASSLEQAPPDTQYF
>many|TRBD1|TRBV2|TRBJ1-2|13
TGTGCCAGCATTCCGGGACAGGCCCTTGGCTACACCTTC
CASIPGQALGYTF
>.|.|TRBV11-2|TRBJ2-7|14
TGTGCCAGCAGCTTAGGAGGGAGGCGCGACGAGCAGTACTTC
CASSLGGRRDEQYF
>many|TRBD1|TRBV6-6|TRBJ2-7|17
TGTGCCAGCAGTTACTCGGGGCCCCAGGGGGTTTACCACGAGCAGTACTTC
CASSYSGPQGVYHEQYF
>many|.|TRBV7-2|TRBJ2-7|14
TGTGCCAGCAGCTTAGACCCAAAGTTCTACGAGCAGTACTTC
CASSLDPKFYEQYF
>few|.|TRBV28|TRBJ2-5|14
TGTGCCAGCAGTTTTCGGGGGACCCAAGAGACCCAGTACTTC
CASSFRGTQETQYF
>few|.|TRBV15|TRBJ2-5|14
TGTGCCACCAGCAGAGATATTGCGGGAGAGACCCAGTACTTC
CATSRDIAGETQYF
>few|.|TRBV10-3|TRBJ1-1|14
TGTGCCATCAGTGATCAACTCGCGAACACTGAAGCTTTCTTT
CAISDQLANTEAFF
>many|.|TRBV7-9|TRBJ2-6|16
TGTGCCAGCAGCTTCGGAGACCCGCCTGGGGCCAACGTCCTGACTTTC
CASSFGDPPGANVLTF
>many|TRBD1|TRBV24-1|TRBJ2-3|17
TGTGCCACCAGTGATTTGCGGGGGACAGGGGGCACAGATACGCAGTATTTT
CATSDLRGTGGTDTQYF
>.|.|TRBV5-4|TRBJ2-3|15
TGTGCCAGCAGCTTGTATGGGGGGGCTAGAGATACGCAGTATTTT
CASSLYGGARDTQYF
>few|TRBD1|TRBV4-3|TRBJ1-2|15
TGCGCCAGCAGCCACTTAACAGGGGGCGACTATGGCTACACCTTC
CASSHLTGGDYGYTF
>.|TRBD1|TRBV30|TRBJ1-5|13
TGTGCCTGGAGTATGGACAGGGTCCAACCCCAGCATTTT
CAWSMDRVQPQHF
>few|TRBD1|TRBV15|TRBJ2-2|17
TGTGCCACCAGCGGATCGAGACAGGGGGCGAACACCGGGGAGCTGTTTTTT
CATSGSRQGANTGELFF
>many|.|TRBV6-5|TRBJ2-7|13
TGTGCCAGCAGTCGCCCCGGGGCCTACGAGCAGTACTTC
CASSRPGAYEQYF
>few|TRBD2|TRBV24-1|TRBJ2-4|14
TGTGCCACCAGTGAAAGCGGGACTTCAAACATTCAGTACTTC
CATSESGTSNIQYF
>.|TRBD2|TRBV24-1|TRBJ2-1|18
TGTGCCACCAGTGATGCCGGGACTAGCGGGGGGGCCTACAATGAGCAGTTCTTC
CATSDAGTSGGAYNEQFF
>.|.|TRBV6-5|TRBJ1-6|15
TGTGCCAGCGGGTGGGGACACCGCTATAATTCACCCCTCCACTTT
CASGWGHRYNSPLHF
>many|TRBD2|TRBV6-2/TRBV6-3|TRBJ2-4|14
TGTGCCACCCAGACTAGCGGGGCCCAAAACATTCAGTACTTC
CATQTSGAQNIQYF
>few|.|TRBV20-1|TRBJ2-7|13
TGCAGTGCTAGGCGGCCAACCTCCTACGAGCAGTACTTC
CSARRPTSYEQYF
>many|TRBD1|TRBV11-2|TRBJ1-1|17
TGTGCCAGCAGCCCGTTTCGAACCGGGACAGCTAACACTGAAGCTTTCTTT
CASSPFRTGTANTEAFF
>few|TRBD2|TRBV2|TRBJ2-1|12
TGTGCCAGCAGGACGGGACTAGCGGGGGTAGGGTTC
CASRTGLAGVGF
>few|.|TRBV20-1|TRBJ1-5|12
TGCAGTGCCCTAGTCCCCAATCAGCCCCAGCATTTT
CSALVPNQPQHF
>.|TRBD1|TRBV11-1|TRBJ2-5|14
TGTGCCAGCACGACGGGACAGGGGAGGGAGACCCAGTACTTC
CASTTGQGRETQYF
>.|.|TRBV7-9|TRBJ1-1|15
TGTGCCAGCAGCCTGAGTCTAGGGGGGAACACTGAAGCTTTCTTT
CASSLSLGGNTEAFF
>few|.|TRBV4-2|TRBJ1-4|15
TGTGCCAGCAGCCAAGTTTTCCAGGGTTCGGAAAAACTGTTTTTT
CASSQVFQGSEKLFF
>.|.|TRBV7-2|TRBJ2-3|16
TGTGCCAGCAGCTTAACAATGGCGGTGAGCACAGATACGCAGTATTTT
CASSLTMAVSTDTQYF
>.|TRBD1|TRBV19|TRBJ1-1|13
TGTGCCAGTAGTCCCACAGACAGGGGAGCAGCTTTCTTT
CASSPTDRGAAFF
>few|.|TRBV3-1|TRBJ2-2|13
TGTGCCAGCAGCCAAGCCCGGGGCGGGGAGCTGTTTTTT
CASSQARGGELFF
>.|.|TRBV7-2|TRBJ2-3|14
TGTGCCAGCAGAGGTGGGGGGGGGGCCGCTACGCAGTATTTT
CASRGGGGAATQYF
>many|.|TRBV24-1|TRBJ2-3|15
TGTGCCACCAGTACCGCAAAGGGCGGGACAGATACGCAGTATTTT
CATSTAKGGTDTQYF
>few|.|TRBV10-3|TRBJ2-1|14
TGTGCCTCCTCGAGGGCCCAGGGGACTCCTGAGCAGTTCTTC
CASSRAQGTPEQFF
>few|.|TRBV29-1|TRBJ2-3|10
TGCAGCATTAGCACAGATACGCAGTATTTT
CSISTDTQYF